These 9 T cell receptor beta chains were all obtained from the same sample, sequenced in a study of OX40 agonist ivuxolimab in advanced cancers. Profiled with immunoSEQ multiplex PCR; TCRdb holds only in-frame clones, not every one. This table has some 80,000 clones, roughly 85% appearing once. The material sequenced was CD4+ or CD8+ T cells sorted from blood, taken in a trial of the OX40 agonist ivuxolimab. The source is an adult with an advanced solid tumor such as melanoma, head and neck, liver or kidney cancer.

The chain employs TRBV5-6 and TRBJ1-1, with D possibly TRBD1 on 6 matching bases. In germline, CDR1 is SGHDT, CDR2 YYEEEE. The CDR3 totals 13 residues. V was clipped by 0 bases and J by 8 bases, with 11 bases between them. The CDR3 bases are TGTGCCAGCAGCTTGGGCCCCGGGACAGAAGCTTTCTTT. As protein: CASSLGPGTEAFF.

The genes are TRBV11-3 and TRBJ2-7; no definite D call. Trimming left V 1 base short and J 4 bases short, with 8 bases between. CDR1 is SGHNT, CDR2 YENEEA, per germline. CDR3 length: 13 residues. This chain's CDR3 is CASSLGPTYEQYF. The CDR3 DNA follows: TGTGCCAGCAGCTTAGGGCCTACATACGAGCAGTACTTC.

The rearrangement joins TRBV7-6 to TRBJ1-6; the D gene is possibly TRBD1 (5 bases). V dropped 5 bases and J dropped 6 bases, with 8 bases sitting between them. This CDR3 contains 13 residues. Germline CDR1 and CDR2: SGHVS and FNYEAQ. The CDR3 is CASSLDTNSPLHF. The CDR3 region has the DNA TGTGCCAGCAGCCTGGACACTAATTCACCCCTCCACTTT.

The rearrangement uses TRBV18 and TRBJ2-7; D perhaps matches TRBD2 (5 bases). Trimming removed 1 base at V and 5 bases at J, with 15 bases between. The CDR3 is 15 amino acids. Per germline, CDR1 KGHSH and CDR2 LQKENI. CDR3 region: CASSPLPGSGNEQYF. CDR3 nucleotides: TGTGCCAGCTCACCACTTCCGGGTTCGGGGAACGAGCAGTACTTC.

The chain carries TRBV4-2 and TRBJ2-1; D is possibly TRBD2 (5 bases). Between the trimmed V and J ends, which lost 0 bases and 9 bases, there was a span of 12 bases. Germline-derived CDR1 and CDR2 are LGHNA and YNFKEQ. This CDR3 has 14 amino acids. CDR3 residues: CASSQETGRGEQFF. The CDR3 DNA reads as TGTGCCAGCAGCCAAGAAACCGGACGGGGTGAGCAGTTCTTC.

V usage is TRBV7-9 and J usage is TRBJ1-2, with a possible D match to TRBD1 (5 bases). The CDR3 runs 13 residues. V gave up 5 bases and J gave up 6 bases, with 13 bases separating them. Germline CDR1 and CDR2: SEHNR and FQNEAQ (reference sequence). The CDR3 bases are TGTGCCAGCAGCCTAAGTGGGGGTCATGGCTACACCTTC. It encodes CASSLSGGHGYTF. Together with reference TRBV7-9 and TRBJ1-2, the CDR3 gives the full variable domain: DTGVSQNPRHKITKRGQNVTFRCDPISEHNRLYWYRQTLGQGPEFLTYFQNEAQLEKSRLLSDRFSAERPKGSFSTLEIQRTEQGDSAMYLCASSLSGGHGYTFGSGTRLTVV.

Here the CDR3 reads CASSPSLGDQETQYF. The DNA for the CDR3 is TGCGCCAGCAGCCCATCGCTAGGGGACCAAGAGACCCAGTACTTC. The gene calls are TRBV5-1 and TRBJ2-5; D is perhaps TRBD1 (5 bases). Trimming left V 4 bases short and J 0 bases short, with 13 bases between. Per the germline V gene, CDR1 is SGHRS and CDR2 is YFSETQ. There are 15 residues in the CDR3.

CDR3 DNA: TGTGCCAGCAGCTTTTCCGGGACAGGGGGCCTTGGCTACACCTTC. Translating it yields CASSFSGTGGLGYTF. The chain links TRBV7-9 to TRBJ1-2; 12 bases match TRBD1. Germline CDR1 reads SEHNR; CDR2 reads FQNEAQ (reference sequence). V shed 3 bases, J shed 7 bases, and the junction held 6 bases outside the gene matches. The CDR3 length is 15 residues.

This rearrangement joins TRBV9 to TRBJ2-7; 9 bases agree with TRBD2. Germline-derived CDR1 and CDR2 are SGDLS and YYNGEE. The junction had 3 bases not matched to a gene; V was cut back by 0 bases and J by 2 bases. The CDR3 contains 15 residues. The CDR3 loop is CASSVDLAGPYEQYF. In DNA form, the CDR3 reads TGTGCCAGCAGCGTAGACCTAGCGGGACCCTACGAGCAGTACTTC.